The 30 T cell receptor beta chains below all came from one sample that was sequenced in a study of blood T cell repertoires in COVID-19. Sequenced by immunoSEQ multiplex PCR; TCRdb stores in-frame clones only, minus some. The sample contains a few hundred thousand clones, roughly 84% of which appear only once. Source material: PBMCs or T cells enriched from blood (not recorded which). These receptors were obtained from a woman under 40 who had recovered from COVID-19.

The chain employs TRBV4-1 and TRBJ1-1; perhaps TRBD1 as D (6 bases). The V end lost 4 bases, the J end lost 3 bases, and 12 bases lay between the germline ends. The germline gives CDR1 MGHRA, CDR2 YSYEKL. The CDR3 is made up of 14 amino acids. The CDR3 sequence: CASSPLQGDTEAFF. CDR3 DNA: TGCGCCAGCAGCCCATTACAGGGAGACACTGAAGCTTTCTTT.

The chain links TRBV20-1 to TRBJ2-1; 7 bases are a match to TRBD1. Per germline, CDR1 DFQATT and CDR2 SNEGSKA (reference sequence). Trimming removed 6 bases from V and 0 bases from J; junction bases left unmatched: 11. This CDR3 is 16 amino acids long. CDR3 in amino acids: CSASGGRQGSYNEQFF. The CDR3 DNA follows: TGCAGTGCCAGTGGCGGTCGACAGGGCTCCTACAATGAGCAGTTCTTC.

A few counts support this clone. The CDR3 loop is CASLLQGTEAFF. CDR3 coding DNA: TGTGCCAGCCTCCTACAGGGCACTGAAGCTTTCTTT. This sequence joins TRBV7-8 and TRBJ1-1, with D perhaps matching TRBD1 (6 bases). V lost 8 bases to trimming and J lost 4 bases, with 11 bases between them. The CDR3 runs to 12 residues. The germline gives CDR1 SGHVS, CDR2 FQNEAQ.

The chain joins TRBV15 to TRBJ2-1; 13 positions agree with TRBD2. From germline, CDR1 is LNHNV and CDR2 YYDKDF (reference sequence). Unmatched junction bases numbered 5, after V lost 5 bases and J lost 4 bases. The CDR3 runs to 16 residues. The CDR3 sequence: CATSGGLAGFYNEQFF. DNA of the CDR3: TGTGCCACCAGCGGGGGACTAGCGGGATTTTACAATGAGCAGTTCTTC.

The chain joins TRBV4-1 to TRBJ2-3, with a possible D match to TRBD2 (6 bases). The CDR3 has 15 residues. The germline gives CDR1 MGHRA, CDR2 YSYEKL. The V end was cut by 3 bases, the J end by 2 bases, with 12 bases between. The CDR3 is CASSHSGLLTDTQYF. The CDR3 DNA reads TGCGCCAGCAGCCACTCGGGACTCCTCACAGATACGCAGTATTTT.

The chain employs TRBV27 and TRBJ2-6, with 8 bases aligning to TRBD1. J was trimmed by 3 bases and V by 1 base; bases with no gene match: 8. Germline CDR1 is MNHEY and CDR2 is SMNVEV (reference sequence). The length of the CDR3 is 18 residues. The CDR3 protein is CASSLLAGGESGANVLTF. The CDR3 DNA follows: TGTGCCAGCAGTTTATTGGCAGGGGGCGAAAGTGGGGCCAACGTCCTGACTTTC.

The chain joins TRBV25-1 to TRBJ1-2, with 7 bases lining up with TRBD1. The germline V gene encodes CDR1 MGHDK and CDR2 SYGVNS. With V trimmed by 5 bases and J by 8 bases, 20 bases remained unmatched. The CDR3 extends over 17 amino acids. CDR3 amino acids: CASSRSQGVYGPWGYTF. For the CDR3, the DNA is TGTGCCAGCAGTCGGAGCCAGGGGGTTTACGGCCCGTGGGGCTACACCTTC.

The chain has TRBV5-1 and TRBJ1-2; no reliable D call. The CDR3 is 15 amino acids. V lost 7 bases, J lost 2 bases, and 18 bases lay in between. Germline CDR1 reads SGHRS; CDR2 reads YFSETQ. CDR3 DNA sequence: TGCGCCAGCCGGGGATCAACGACCACCAACTATGGCTACACCTTC. It is translated as CASRGSTTTNYGYTF.

As concerns this clone: Other DNA sequences of this sample code for an identical CDR3. The CDR3: CATSRGGLAGGEQYF. For the CDR3, the DNA is TGTGCCACCAGCAGAGGCGGACTAGCGGGAGGGGAGCAGTACTTC. The chain employs TRBV15 and TRBJ2-7; TRBD2 aligns across 15 bases. Germline CDR1 is LNHNV and CDR2 is YYDKDF (reference sequence). Trimming at V came to 1 base and at J to 7 bases, leaving 2 bases not matched to a gene. The CDR3 length is 15 residues.

Remarks on this clone: Other DNA sequences in the sample encode the same CDR3. V gene TRBV5-1 combines with J gene TRBJ2-1; the match to TRBD2 covers 9 bases. Germline values: CDR1 SGHRS, CDR2 YFSETQ. Trimming removed 2 bases from V and 2 bases from J; junction bases left unmatched: 5. The CDR3 extends over 16 amino acids. CDR3 DNA sequence: TGCGCCAGCAGCTTACTAGCGGGCGAGGCCTACAATGAGCAGTTCTTC. It specifies CASSLLAGEAYNEQFF.

The V gene is TRBV19, the J gene TRBJ1-5; 7 bases map to TRBD1. Germline CDR1 LNHDA, CDR2 SQIVND (reference sequence). The CDR3 runs 15 residues. The V gene end was trimmed by 7 bases and the J gene end by 7 bases; junction bases not matched to a gene: 13. The CDR3 region is CASTAQGGARQPQHF. The CDR3 DNA sequence: TGTGCCAGTACCGCGCAGGGGGGCGCCCGACAGCCCCAGCATTTT.

This chain connects TRBV12-3 or TRBV12-4 to TRBJ2-1; no reliable D call. V was shortened by 4 bases and J by 5 bases, with 6 bases between the two germline ends. This CDR3 region has 12 residues. The CDR3 spells CASSWSDNEQFF. The CDR3, as DNA: TGTGCCAGCAGTTGGAGTGACAATGAGCAGTTCTTC.

V and J are TRBV19 and TRBJ1-2, with D hard to call. The CDR3 extends over 13 amino acids. From germline, CDR1 is LNHDA and CDR2 SQIVND (reference sequence). V lost 3 bases and J 3 bases, leaving 8 bases between the germline ends. The CDR3 nucleotides read TGTGCCAGTAGTATGTCATCGGACTATGGCTACACCTTC. Protein: CASSMSSDYGYTF.

The rearrangement links TRBV4-1 to TRBJ1-1, with D possibly being TRBD1 (6 bases). Per the germline V gene, CDR1 is MGHRA and CDR2 is YSYEKL. Deletions cut 3 bases from V and 4 bases from J, with 15 bases between. This CDR3 region has 15 residues. This chain's CDR3 is CASSQDQGLGTEAFF. The CDR3 DNA reads as TGCGCCAGCAGCCAGGATCAGGGGCTGGGCACTGAAGCTTTCTTT.

This clone was counted a few times. The chain is built from TRBV16 and TRBJ1-5; possibly TRBD1 for D (5 bases). Germline-derived CDR1 and CDR2 are KGHSY and FQNENV. Between the trimmed V and J ends, which lost 1 base and 7 bases, there was a span of 11 bases. The CDR3 runs 14 residues. CDR3 amino acids: CASSQLAQAQPQHF. The CDR3 DNA follows: TGTGCCAGCAGCCAATTGGCACAGGCACAGCCCCAGCATTTT.

The rearrangement joins TRBV6-5 to TRBJ1-6, with a possible D match to TRBD1 (5 bases). The CDR3 spans 14 residues. Germline assignment: CDR1 MNHEY and CDR2 SVGAGI. Trimming shortened V by 5 bases and J by 7 bases, and 12 bases separated the two germline ends. CDR3 nucleotides: TGTGCCAGCAGTCTGGGACTTCAAAATTCACCCCTCCACTTT. Protein: CASSLGLQNSPLHF.

The chain is built from TRBV4-2 and TRBJ2-5; a possible D gene is TRBD2 (6 bases). The CDR3 is made up of 15 amino acids. CDR1 and CDR2 from the germline V gene are LGHNA and YNFKEQ. V dropped 4 bases and J dropped 4 bases, with 16 bases sitting between them. CDR3 in DNA: TGTGCCAGCAGCCCGGGGGTGGGGAGAGGAGAGACCCAGTACTTC. Its protein is CASSPGVGRGETQYF.

The J gene is TRBJ1-5, the V gene TRBV7-9, with TRBD1 matching 11 bases. The germline gives CDR1 SEHNR, CDR2 FQNEAQ (reference sequence). The CDR3 length is 18 residues. J was trimmed by 2 bases and V by 4 bases; bases with no gene match: 10. The DNA of the CDR3 is TGTGCCAGCAGCTGGTACTCCGGGACAGGGGGTGGCAATCAGCCCCAGCATTTT. It is translated as CASSWYSGTGGGNQPQHF.

The rearrangement joins TRBV9 to TRBJ1-1; D is perhaps TRBD1 (5 bases). Germline lookup yields CDR1 SGDLS and CDR2 YYNGEE. The CDR3 has 14 residues. Deletions cut 6 bases from V and 1 base from J, with 13 bases between. The CDR3 spells CASNRTIANTEAFF. The CDR3 DNA sequence: TGTGCCAGCAACCGGACAATAGCGAACACTGAAGCTTTCTTT.

This chain connects TRBV5-1 to TRBJ2-5, with D perhaps TRBD2 (5 bases). V lost 0 bases to trimming and J lost 1 base, with 7 bases between them. Per the germline V gene, CDR1 is SGHRS and CDR2 is YFSETQ. This CDR3 is built from 14 residues. CDR3 nucleotides: TGCGCCAGCAGCTTGGGGACTGCCCAAGAGACCCAGTACTTC. Protein sequence: CASSLGTAQETQYF.

The V gene is TRBV27, the J gene TRBJ1-5, with a possible D match to TRBD1 (6 bases). Germline V gives CDR1 MNHEY, CDR2 SMNVEV (reference sequence). V was trimmed by 6 bases and J by 2 bases, leaving 23 bases between them. This CDR3 has 18 residues. Here the CDR3 reads CASRPGTFRGEGNQPQHF. The CDR3 DNA reads as TGTGCCAGCAGACCCGGGACATTTCGAGGCGAAGGCAATCAGCCCCAGCATTTT.

The rearrangement links TRBV3-1 (or the pseudogene TRBV3-2) to TRBJ2-7, with 9 bases lining up with TRBD1. The CDR3 is made up of 14 amino acids. Germline V lookup: CDR1 LGHDT, CDR2 YNNKEL (reference sequence). Germline trimming cut 6 bases from V and 6 bases from J; bases unmatched to any gene: 9. This CDR3 reads CASRLQGAHAEQYF. For the CDR3, the DNA is TGTGCCAGCAGGTTACAGGGGGCACACGCCGAGCAGTACTTC.

For the CDR3, the DNA is TGTGCCAGCAGTGAAACCTGGACAGGGGCAAAGGGGACCCAGTACTTC. Translating it yields CASSETWTGAKGTQYF. The chain has TRBV6-1 and TRBJ2-5, with 9 bases aligning to TRBD1. The CDR3 has 16 residues. Losses at the gene ends were 2 bases for V and 7 bases for J; bases not matched to a gene: 11. Germline loops: CDR1 MNHNS, CDR2 SASEGT.

This chain connects TRBV19 to TRBJ2-7, with D possibly TRBD2 on 6 matching bases. The CDR3 sequence is 15 residues long. Germline V CDR1 and CDR2: LNHDA, SQIVND (reference sequence). V lost 1 base and J 2 bases, leaving 12 bases between the germline ends. CDR3 sequence: CASSIAGAPAYEQYF. CDR3 sequence (DNA): TGTGCCAGTAGTATAGCGGGAGCCCCAGCCTACGAGCAGTACTTC.

The V call is TRBV9, the J call TRBJ2-3; D possibly corresponds to TRBD2 (6 bases). The CDR3 is 15 residues long. The germline V and J ends were trimmed by 4 bases and 4 bases, with 16 bases remaining between them. In germline, CDR1 is SGDLS, CDR2 YYNGEE. CDR3 region: CASSSRDSVADTQYF. CDR3 DNA: TGTGCCAGCAGCTCCCGGGACTCCGTAGCAGATACGCAGTATTTT.

The chain joins TRBV19 to TRBJ1-1; D remains unclear. V lost 6 bases, J lost 1 base, and 15 bases lay in between. CDR1 is LNHDA and CDR2 is SQIVND in the germline V gene (reference sequence). The CDR3 loop spans 15 amino acids. CDR3 region: CASRPGRTRNTEAFF. The CDR3 DNA sequence: TGTGCCAGTAGACCCGGGAGGACGCGGAACACTGAAGCTTTCTTT.

This clone was detected only once. V is TRBV7-8 and J is TRBJ1-1; D is undetermined. The CDR3 contains 13 residues. The V gene's germline CDR1 is SGHVS and CDR2 FQNEAQ. With 8 bases removed from V and 1 base from J, the gap between germline ends came to 11 bases. Here the CDR3 reads CASGLLTNTEAFF. In DNA form, the CDR3 reads TGTGCCAGCGGACTACTCACGAACACTGAAGCTTTCTTT.

The rearrangement links TRBV5-1 to TRBJ1-1; the D gene is possibly TRBD1 (6 bases). V lost 4 bases and J lost 2, with 12 bases in between. The CDR3 spans 14 residues. Germline V gene lookup returns CDR1 SGHRS and CDR2 YFSETQ. CDR3 DNA sequence: TGCGCCAGCAGCCAAGGACAGCCAAACACTGAAGCTTTCTTT. Translated, it gives CASSQGQPNTEAFF.

The chain recombines TRBV12-3 or TRBV12-4 with TRBJ1-1; D uncertain. Trimming shortened V by 2 bases and J by 7 bases, and 8 bases separated the two germline ends. This CDR3 region has 12 residues. This CDR3 reads CASSLNVREAFF. Here the CDR3 DNA reads TGTGCCAGCAGTTTAAATGTCCGTGAAGCTTTCTTT.

This chain connects TRBV11-2 to TRBJ2-4; 8 nucleotides align to TRBD2. V lost 8 bases and J lost 2; bases outside the gene matches: 14. Germline-derived CDR1 and CDR2 are SGHAT and FQNNGV. The CDR3 contains 17 residues. The CDR3 nucleotides read TGTGCCAGCCTGGGAGGAGCGGGAGTTTTTTCCAAAAACATTCAGTACTTC. It specifies CASLGGAGVFSKNIQYF. The entire variable domain, with the rest obtained from reference TRBV11-2 and TRBJ2-4, is as follows: EAGVAQSPRYKIIEKRQSVAFWCNPISGHATLYWYQQILGQGPKLLIQFQNNGVVDDSQLPKDRFSAERLKGVDSTLKIQPAKLEDSAVYLCASLGGAGVFSKNIQYFGAGTRLSVL.